The clone carrying this T cell receptor (beta chain) was seen at least ten times. Its antigen is unknown. Quantitative molecular-barcoded 5'-RACE generated the TCR beta libraries. TCRdb independently ran MiXCR on the 5' RACE reads; one entry per CDR3 protein. The repertoire holds just under 350,000 distinct CDR3 sequences, with roughly 15% as singletons. The germline V gene has CDR1 MGHRA and CDR2 YSYEKL. Losses at the gene ends were 0 bases for V and 3 bases for J; bases not matched to a gene: 7. The CDR3 has 17 residues. The data were obtained in a study of CD8 T cells in ankylosing spondylitis. Study results and limitations: Clones that were linked to disease were CD8+ and were relatively rare in peripheral blood. Clones linked to disease were reported to show significant enrichment in matched ankylosing spondylitis synovial fluid. Characteristic, it appeared, of ankylosing spondylitis blood was a TCR beta motif of roughly eight highly homologous variants.

The rearrangement links TRBV4-1 to TRBJ2-1; 8 bases align to TRBD2. Input material: blood, either unsorted or a sorted T cell fraction (not recorded which). This TCR came from a male donor with ankylosing spondylitis or in good health (not recorded which). The CDR3 sequence is CASSQEILGTSYNEQFF. DNA for the CDR3: TGCGCCAGCAGCCAAGAAATTCTTGGGACTAGCTACAATGAGCAGTTCTTC.